These T cell receptor beta chains were read from a single sample in a study of T cell clones after liver transplantation. Sequencing used immunoSEQ multiplex PCR; TCRdb keeps in-frame clones, though not all of them. The sample lists about 70,000 clones, under 90% occurring once. Sequencing used CD4+ T cells from blood, obtained 12 months after liver transplant. The origin of the receptors is a human patient who received a liver transplant. Some T cells here may be from the graft donor. The CDR3 runs from the conserved cysteine through the conserved F or W. The D gene is left open where the match is weak. The listing skips clone size in some rows; elsewhere it reads once, few, many or a size class.

D gene: -; V gene: TRBV2; J gene: TRBJ1-1; clone size: -; CDR3 protein: CASSELGETEAFF; CDR3 DNA: TGTGCCAGCAGTGAATTAGGTGAGACTGAAGCTTTCTTT
D gene: -; V gene: TRBV7-9; J gene: TRBJ2-7; clone size: -; CDR3 protein: CASSLPRGPRTYEQYF; CDR3 DNA: TGTGCCAGCAGCCTCCCCAGGGGCCCTCGTACCTACGAGCAGTACTTC
D gene: -; V gene: TRBV11-2; J gene: TRBJ2-7; clone size: -; CDR3 protein: CASSLLVSDSYEQYF; CDR3 DNA: TGTGCCAGCAGCTTACTCGTTAGCGACTCCTACGAGCAGTACTTC
D gene: -; V gene: TRBV28; J gene: TRBJ2-3; clone size: -; CDR3 protein: CASSFLKDAPDTQYF; CDR3 DNA: TGTGCCAGCAGTTTCCTGAAAGACGCCCCAGATACGCAGTATTTT
D gene: -; V gene: TRBV7-2; J gene: TRBJ1-2; clone size: -; CDR3 protein: CASSLVLQGTGYTF; CDR3 DNA: TGTGCCAGCAGCTTAGTATTACAGGGAACTGGCTACACCTTC
D gene: TRBD1; V gene: TRBV6-1; J gene: TRBJ1-2; clone size: -; CDR3 protein: CASSERWQDRAKGYTF; CDR3 DNA: TGTGCCAGCAGTGAACGTTGGCAGGACAGGGCTAAGGGCTACACCTTC
D gene: TRBD2; V gene: TRBV7-2; J gene: TRBJ2-2; clone size: -; CDR3 protein: CASSGPSGTNTGELFF; CDR3 DNA: TGTGCCAGCAGCGGTCCTAGCGGGACCAACACCGGGGAGCTGTTTTTT
D gene: -; V gene: TRBV28; J gene: TRBJ2-7; clone size: -; CDR3 protein: CASSFFSRAYEQYF; CDR3 DNA: TGTGCCAGCAGTTTTTTCTCTAGAGCATACGAGCAGTACTTC
D gene: -; V gene: TRBV7-4; J gene: TRBJ2-7; clone size: -; CDR3 protein: CASSLKRYEQYF; CDR3 DNA: TGTGCCAGCAGCTTAAAACGATACGAGCAGTACTTC
D gene: TRBD2; V gene: TRBV30; J gene: TRBJ2-3; clone size: -; CDR3 protein: CAWSRGASGAGTQYF; CDR3 DNA: TGTGCCTGGAGCCGTGGGGCTAGCGGTGCTGGTACGCAGTATTTT
D gene: TRBD1; V gene: TRBV28; J gene: TRBJ1-2; clone size: -; CDR3 protein: CASARRTGANYGYTF; CDR3 DNA: TGTGCCAGCGCCCGTAGGACAGGAGCTAACTATGGCTACACCTTC
D gene: -; V gene: TRBV6-5; J gene: TRBJ2-7; clone size: -; CDR3 protein: CASSYRAPSYEQYF; CDR3 DNA: TGTGCCAGCAGTTACAGGGCACCCTCCTACGAGCAGTACTTC
D gene: -; V gene: TRBV18; J gene: TRBJ1-4; clone size: -; CDR3 protein: CASSPDRLDEKLFF; CDR3 DNA: TGTGCCAGCTCACCAGACAGGTTGGATGAAAAACTGTTTTTT
D gene: -; V gene: TRBV20-1; J gene: TRBJ2-5; clone size: -; CDR3 protein: CSARRGETQYF; CDR3 DNA: TGCAGTGCTAGAAGGGGCGAGACCCAGTACTTC
D gene: TRBD1; V gene: TRBV7-2; J gene: TRBJ2-7; clone size: -; CDR3 protein: CASRLTGAGTPYEQYF; CDR3 DNA: TGTGCCAGCAGACTCACAGGGGCCGGAACCCCCTACGAGCAGTACTTC
D gene: TRBD1; V gene: TRBV6-1; J gene: TRBJ1-4; clone size: few; CDR3 protein: CASKRTGSTNEKLFF; CDR3 DNA: TGTGCCAGCAAACGGACAGGGTCTACTAATGAAAAACTGTTTTTT
D gene: TRBD1; V gene: TRBV28; J gene: TRBJ1-1; clone size: few; CDR3 protein: CASRSDRGQLWVEAFF; CDR3 DNA: TGTGCCAGCAGGTCAGACAGGGGGCAGCTTTGGGTTGAAGCTTTCTTT
D gene: -; V gene: TRBV7-9; J gene: TRBJ2-4; clone size: -; CDR3 protein: CASSLVLRGKDIQYF; CDR3 DNA: TGTGCCAGCAGCTTAGTGTTGCGGGGTAAGGACATTCAGTACTTC
D gene: -; V gene: TRBV28; J gene: TRBJ2-7; clone size: -; CDR3 protein: CASRTPGAVMAYEQYF; CDR3 DNA: TGTGCCAGCAGAACCCCCGGGGCAGTAATGGCCTACGAGCAGTACTTC
D gene: -; V gene: TRBV28; J gene: TRBJ2-5; clone size: -; CDR3 protein: CATLPDGKETQYF; CDR3 DNA: TGTGCCACCCTCCCGGACGGTAAAGAGACCCAGTACTTC
D gene: -; V gene: TRBV18; J gene: TRBJ1-1; clone size: few; CDR3 protein: CASSPQYTEAFF; CDR3 DNA: TGTGCCAGCTCACCCCAATACACTGAAGCTTTCTTT
D gene: -; V gene: TRBV11-2; J gene: TRBJ1-1; clone size: once; CDR3 protein: CASSLERSEAFF; CDR3 DNA: TGTGCCAGCAGCTTAGAGCGGTCTGAAGCTTTCTTT
D gene: -; V gene: TRBV7-9; J gene: TRBJ1-1; clone size: -; CDR3 protein: CASSPYRTSWNEAFF; CDR3 DNA: TGTGCCAGCAGCCCCTATCGGACAAGTTGGAATGAAGCTTTCTTT
D gene: -; V gene: TRBV6-6; J gene: TRBJ2-1; clone size: -; CDR3 protein: CASVEDSYNEQFF; CDR3 DNA: TGTGCCAGCGTGGAGGATTCCTACAATGAGCAGTTCTTC
D gene: TRBD2; V gene: TRBV29-1; J gene: TRBJ2-3; clone size: -; CDR3 protein: CSAGIAGSTDTQYF; CDR3 DNA: TGCAGCGCGGGGATAGCGGGAAGCACAGATACGCAGTATTTT
D gene: -; V gene: TRBV11-1; J gene: TRBJ1-4; clone size: -; CDR3 protein: CASSSTITGKKLFF; CDR3 DNA: TGTGCCAGCAGCTCAACCATCACAGGGAAAAAACTGTTTTTT
D gene: TRBD2; V gene: TRBV5-1; J gene: TRBJ2-3; clone size: -; CDR3 protein: CASSPSGGYTDTQYF; CDR3 DNA: TGCGCCAGCAGCCCCTCGGGGGGGTATACAGATACGCAGTATTTT
D gene: TRBD1; V gene: TRBV6-5; J gene: TRBJ2-7; clone size: -; CDR3 protein: CASSSSGTGFSEQYF; CDR3 DNA: TGTGCCAGCAGTTCCTCCGGGACAGGGTTCTCCGAGCAGTACTTC
D gene: -; V gene: TRBV28; J gene: TRBJ1-5; clone size: -; CDR3 protein: CASSLIMGNQPQHF; CDR3 DNA: TGTGCCAGCAGTTTAATTATGGGCAATCAGCCCCAGCATTTT
D gene: -; V gene: TRBV20-1; J gene: TRBJ1-1; clone size: -; CDR3 protein: CSASRNTEAFF; CDR3 DNA: TGCAGTGCTAGCCGAAACACTGAAGCTTTCTTT
D gene: -; V gene: TRBV10-3; J gene: TRBJ1-5; clone size: few; CDR3 protein: CAISILRDINQPQHF; CDR3 DNA: TGTGCCATCAGCATACTCCGGGACATCAATCAGCCCCAGCATTTT
D gene: -; V gene: TRBV28; J gene: TRBJ2-1; clone size: -; CDR3 protein: CASSPRTAYYNEQFF; CDR3 DNA: TGTGCCAGCAGTCCACGGACAGCTTACTACAATGAGCAGTTCTTC
D gene: TRBD1; V gene: TRBV19; J gene: TRBJ2-5; clone size: -; CDR3 protein: CASSPSRTGLQETQYF; CDR3 DNA: TGTGCCAGTAGTCCTTCGAGGACAGGCCTCCAAGAGACCCAGTACTTC
D gene: TRBD2; V gene: TRBV6-5; J gene: TRBJ2-7; clone size: many; CDR3 protein: CASSQRDSNSYEQYF; CDR3 DNA: TGTGCCAGCAGTCAGCGGGACTCCAACTCCTACGAGCAGTACTTC
D gene: -; V gene: TRBV19; J gene: TRBJ1-1; clone size: -; CDR3 protein: CASTAFSGQGEAFF; CDR3 DNA: TGTGCCAGTACCGCTTTTTCGGGGCAGGGTGAAGCTTTCTTT
D gene: -; V gene: TRBV7-2; J gene: TRBJ2-7; clone size: -; CDR3 protein: CASRTMTGSYEQYF; CDR3 DNA: TGTGCCAGCCGCACTATGACAGGCTCCTACGAGCAGTACTTC
D gene: -; V gene: TRBV15; J gene: TRBJ2-1; clone size: -; CDR3 protein: CATSRDPMTASEQFF; CDR3 DNA: TGTGCCACCAGCAGAGACCCTATGACGGCGAGTGAGCAGTTCTTC
D gene: TRBD1; V gene: TRBV18; J gene: TRBJ2-4; clone size: -; CDR3 protein: CASRDRQGGKNIQYF; CDR3 DNA: TGTGCCAGCCGGGACAGGCAAGGGGGCAAAAACATTCAGTACTTC